The clone carrying this T cell receptor beta chain was counted only a few times. Antigen unknown. TCRdb's table, derived via immunoSEQ multiplex PCR, lists solely in-frame clones and lacks some. Altogether roughly 15,000 clones are present, 65% to 85% being singletons, with the ten largest covering roughly 5%. The sample comes from a study of T cell repertoires in ileal Crohn's disease. Study results and limitations: High-frequency clones were more common in sorted CD8 than CD4 cells. All patients with clonality above 26.8% had endoscopic recurrence.

This CDR3 is 13 amino acids long. With 5 bases removed from V and 9 bases from J, the gap between germline ends came to 15 bases. CDR1 is SGHRS, CDR2 YFSETQ, per germline. The chain uses TRBV5-1 and TRBJ2-1, with a weak D call TRBD1 (7 bases). This TCR came from an adult with Crohn's disease. Sequencing was carried out using ileal tissue. As DNA, the CDR3 is TGCGCCAGCAGGGGGACAGACGGGGGTGAGCAGTTCTTC. Amino acids: CASRGTDGGEQFF.